Below, 10 T cell receptor beta chains from the same sample are listed, as sequenced in a study of control samples from healthy donors and cancer patients. Some clones are missing from TCRdb's copy, which holds only in-frame ones; the method was immunoSEQ multiplex PCR. The table has approximately 120,000 clones, around 87% seen once. Material: blood. The receptors derive from a man aged 55-75 years in good health.

The chain couples TRBV28 to TRBJ1-2; unclear D gene. CDR3 size: 11 residues. Per the germline V gene, CDR1 is MDHEN and CDR2 is SYDVKM. The V and J ends lost 8 bases and 2 bases respectively, with 6 bases between them. The CDR3 here is CASAINYGYTF. CDR3 nucleotides: TGTGCCAGCGCGATAAACTATGGCTACACCTTC.

The chain is built from TRBV7-7 and TRBJ2-3; D is possibly TRBD2 (5 bases). From germline, CDR1 is SSHAT and CDR2 FNYEAQ (reference sequence). With 1 base removed from V and 3 bases from J, the gap between germline ends came to 11 bases. CDR3 length: 15 amino acids. The CDR3 DNA is TGTGCCAGCAGCTTAGGTAGCGTTTTAACAGATACGCAGTATTTT. It is translated as CASSLGSVLTDTQYF.

This chain links TRBV10-3 with TRBJ1-2; D perhaps matches TRBD1 (6 bases). Trimming pared 4 bases from V and 4 bases from J, leaving 13 bases between. The CDR3 has 14 amino acids. CDR1 ENHRY and CDR2 SYGVKD come from the germline V gene. The CDR3 sequence: CAISVQGGVYGYTF. CDR3 coding DNA: TGTGCCATCAGTGTACAGGGTGGGGTCTATGGCTACACCTTC.

V usage is TRBV7-2 and J usage is TRBJ2-3; no reliable D call. Germline assignment: CDR1 SGHTA and CDR2 FQGNSA. The CDR3 runs to 14 residues. Between the trimmed V and J ends, which lost 0 bases and 7 bases, there was a span of 11 bases. In DNA form, the CDR3 reads TGTGCCAGCAGCTTAGCGAAGGGTTCAAATACGCAGTATTTT. The encoded protein is CASSLAKGSNTQYF.

The gene calls are TRBV28 and TRBJ1-2; a possible D gene is TRBD1 (5 bases). V shed 6 bases and J shed 6 bases, with 20 bases lying between them. The CDR3 totals 15 residues. Germline loops: CDR1 MDHEN, CDR2 SYDVKM. The chain's CDR3 is CASSEGTSGKDGYTF. The CDR3 nucleotides are TGTGCCAGCAGCGAGGGGACCTCAGGTAAAGATGGCTACACCTTC.

CDR3 sequence (DNA): TGTGCCAGTAGTAGCGGGGAGACCCAGTACTTC. This codes for CASSSGETQYF. This chain joins TRBV19 and TRBJ2-5, with D perhaps TRBD2 (5 bases). Trimming left V 4 bases short and J 5 bases short, with 5 bases between. The CDR3 contains 11 residues. Germline lookup yields CDR1 LNHDA and CDR2 SQIVND (reference sequence). The full variable domain, completed using reference TRBV19 and TRBJ2-5, is DGGITQSPKYLFRKEGQNVTLSCEQNLNHDAMYWYRQDPGQGLRLIYYSQIVNDFQKGDIAEGYSVSREKKESFPLTVTSAQKNPTAFYLCASSSGETQYFGPGTRLLVL.

The chain recombines TRBV7-8 with TRBJ2-1; a weak D match, TRBD1 (5 bases). CDR1 SGHVS and CDR2 FQNEAQ come from the germline V gene. V was shortened by 4 bases and J by 10 bases, with 11 bases between the two germline ends. CDR3 length: 12 residues. DNA for the CDR3: TGTGCCAGCAGCTCGCTGGGGCACGAGCAGTTCTTC. Translated, it gives CASSSLGHEQFF.

The chain uses TRBV7-3 and TRBJ2-1; the match to TRBD1 covers 9 bases. CDR1 and CDR2 from the germline V gene are SGHTA and FQGTGA. Trimming at V came to 5 bases and at J to 0 bases, leaving 5 bases not matched to a gene. The CDR3 runs to 16 residues. CDR3 protein: CASSTYRGRSYNEQFF. The CDR3 bases are TGTGCCAGCAGCACTTACAGGGGGCGCTCCTACAATGAGCAGTTCTTC.

This chain joins TRBV18 and TRBJ1-1, with D uncertain. Germline assignment: CDR1 KGHSH and CDR2 LQKENI. The CDR3 runs 12 residues. Trimming stripped 3 bases from V and 8 bases from J, with 10 bases between. The CDR3 region is CASSPLGQEAFF. CDR3 in DNA: TGTGCCAGCTCACCCCTAGGGCAGGAAGCTTTCTTT.

V gene TRBV7-2 combines with J gene TRBJ2-1, with TRBD2 matching over 11 bases. V shed 1 base and J 7 bases; nucleotides not matched to a gene: 6. In germline, CDR1 is SGHTA, CDR2 FQGNSA. This CDR3 has 16 amino acids. Here the CDR3 DNA reads TGTGCCAGCAGCTTAGAAGTACTAGCGGGGGTTAATGAGCAGTTCTTC. Translating gives CASSLEVLAGVNEQFF.